These 4 T cell receptor beta chains originate from one sample sequenced in a study of CD8+CD57+ T cells in acquired aplastic anemia. The template for TCR beta VDJ and CDR3 sequence profiling was genomic DNA. TCRdb re-called the reads through MiXCR, storing one row per CDR3 protein. The repertoire consists of 180,000 or so distinct CDR3 sequences, with roughly 60% occurring once and the leading ten covering 42%. Selection for sequencing was limited to patients who had shown CD8+CD57+ cell expansion by flow cytometry. The sequenced sample consisted of sorted CD4+, CD8+, or CD8+CD57+ T cells (not recorded which) from PBMCs. The receptors come from a human donor with aplastic anemia.

The table lists this clonotype with many counts. The rearrangement links TRBV19 to TRBJ1-4; tentative D call: TRBD1 (5 bases). Trimming cost V 4 bases and J 6 bases, with 15 bases left between them. Germline loops: CDR1 LNHDA, CDR2 SQIVND (reference sequence). The CDR3 length is 15 residues. DNA of the CDR3: TGTGCCAGTAGTACCGGCGGGGGGGTCCATGAAAAACTGTTTTTT. Translated: CASSTGGGVHEKLFF.

This chain connects TRBV12-3 or TRBV12-4 to TRBJ2-1; D not certain. Trimming shortened V by 6 bases and J by 8 bases, and 14 bases separated the two germline ends. The CDR3 length is 13 residues. The CDR3 loop reads CASSPPVGYEQFF. The CDR3, as DNA: TGTGCCAGCAGCCCGCCCGTGGGCTATGAGCAGTTCTTC.

This clonotype was counted at least ten times. V is TRBV7-6 and J is TRBJ2-1; tentatively, D is TRBD1 or TRBD2 (5 bases each). The germline CDR1 and CDR2 sequences are SGHVS and FNYEAQ. The CDR3 length is 12 residues. V lost 2 bases to trimming and J lost 10 bases, with 9 bases between them. CDR3: CASSLKGDEQFF. As DNA, the CDR3 is TGTGCCAGCAGCTTAAAAGGGGACGAGCAGTTCTTC.

The rearrangement joins TRBV20-1 to TRBJ1-1; no firm D call. CDR1 and CDR2 (germline): DFQATT, SNEGSKA (reference sequence). The CDR3 contains 14 residues. Trimming took off 6 bases at V and 7 bases at J, with 21 bases between the two ends. CDR3 loop: CSAKGSLKAVEAFF. The CDR3 DNA sequence: TGCAGTGCCAAGGGCTCTCTAAAGGCAGTTGAAGCTTTCTTT.